This passage covers 17 T cell receptor beta chains from one sample sequenced in a study of blood T cells in healthy people across ages. Primers used in a second PCR of roughly 6 to 11 cycles were a sample-barcoded 5' primer and a J-beta primer mix. MiXCR, applied by TCRdb to the 5' RACE reads, yields one record per CDR3 protein. The table lists approximately 730,000 distinct CDR3 sequences, 53% of them singletons, with approximately 41% in the top ten. Material for sequencing was blood. The receptors stem from a man aged 80 or over in good health.

This clonotype was counted a few times. This chain's CDR3 is CSAGKTGTSGALAKNIQYF. For the CDR3, the DNA is TGCAGTGCTGGGAAAACCGGGACTAGCGGGGCACTAGCCAAAAACATTCAGTACTTC. The J gene is TRBJ2-4, the V gene TRBV20-1; 13 bases align to TRBD2. The germline V gene has CDR1 DFQATT and CDR2 SNEGSKA (reference sequence). The trim removed 5 bases at V and 0 bases at J, leaving 13 bases unmatched. The CDR3 length is 19 residues.

This clonotype was observed a few times. The chain recombines TRBV5-1 with TRBJ1-6, with 7 bases that match TRBD1. The germline V gene encodes CDR1 SGHRS and CDR2 YFSETQ. The length of the CDR3 is 17 residues. The J segment lost 6 bases and the V segment lost 0 bases, leaving 9 bases of the junction unmatched. DNA for the CDR3: TGCGCCAGCAGCTTGGGCCCCCGGGACAGCGCTAATTCACCCCTCCACTTT. Residues: CASSLGPRDSANSPLHF.

This clonotype has more than one count but fewer than ten. The chain is built from TRBV6-2 or TRBV6-3 and TRBJ2-7; no reliable D call. This CDR3 region has 12 residues. V was shortened by 5 bases and J by 9 bases, with 14 bases between the two germline ends. In germline, CDR1 is MNHEY, CDR2 SVGEGT. The CDR3 loop is CASSPPALGQYF. The CDR3 DNA reads TGTGCCAGCAGTCCTCCAGCCTTGGGGCAGTACTTC.

The rearrangement uses TRBV4-1 and TRBJ1-2, with D perhaps matching TRBD1 (5 bases). Trimming shortened V by 0 bases and J by 4 bases, and 12 bases separated the two germline ends. The V gene's germline CDR1 is MGHRA and CDR2 YSYEKL. The CDR3 consists of 15 residues. This CDR3 is CASSQEWGVGYGYTF. As DNA, the CDR3 is TGCGCCAGCAGCCAAGAATGGGGGGTCGGCTATGGCTACACCTTC.

The chain couples TRBV20-1 to TRBJ2-5; D unclear. The length of the CDR3 is 13 residues. Germline lookup yields CDR1 DFQATT and CDR2 SNEGSKA (reference sequence). V was shortened by 5 bases and J by 5 bases, with 15 bases between the two germline ends. The CDR3 is CSAPDKVEETQYF. CDR3 DNA sequence: TGCAGTGCTCCCGATAAGGTCGAGGAGACCCAGTACTTC.

The rearrangement links TRBV10-2 to TRBJ1-1; a possible D gene is TRBD1 (5 bases). This CDR3 is 13 amino acids long. V was clipped by 3 bases and J by 4 bases, with 9 bases between them. Germline CDR1 WSHSY, CDR2 SAAADI. The CDR3 DNA reads TGCGCCAGCAGTGAAGCAGGGAGCACTGAAGCTTTCTTT. Its protein product is CASSEAGSTEAFF.

The chain is built from TRBV5-4 and TRBJ2-6; 8 nucleotides agree with TRBD2. Germline-derived CDR1 and CDR2 are SGHNT and YYREEE (reference sequence). V was clipped by 3 bases and J by 0 bases; unmatched bases: 8. The CDR3 spans 18 residues. CDR3 bases: TGTGCCAGCAGCTCAGGACTAGCCGCAACCTCTGGGGCCAACGTCCTGACTTTC. This codes for CASSSGLAATSGANVLTF.

V and J are TRBV6-1 and TRBJ2-7; D is ambiguous. Per the germline V gene, CDR1 is MNHNS and CDR2 is SASEGT. The CDR3 is 20 residues long. The V gene lost 4 bases and the J gene lost 5 bases, with 33 bases spanning the gap. The CDR3 sequence is CASSVKSLPLHQGFFDEQYF. CDR3 DNA sequence: TGTGCCAGCAGTGTGAAGTCGCTCCCCCTCCACCAAGGGTTTTTCGACGAGCAGTACTTC.

This clonotype was counted between two and nine times. CDR3 in amino acids: CASRQVTGGREKLFF. The CDR3 DNA is TGTGCCAGCAGACAAGTGACAGGGGGGCGGGAAAAACTGTTTTTT. V and J are TRBV6-5 and TRBJ1-4; 9 bases are shared with TRBD1. The length of the CDR3 is 15 residues. V lost 6 bases, J lost 8 bases, and 10 bases stayed unmatched. The germline CDR1 and CDR2 sequences are MNHEY and SVGAGI.

The V and J genes are TRBV15 and TRBJ2-4, with no clear D. The germline V gene encodes CDR1 LNHNV and CDR2 YYDKDF (reference sequence). Trimming shortened V by 0 bases and J by 6 bases, and 12 bases separated the two germline ends. The CDR3 is 15 amino acids. This chain's CDR3 is CATSRERSEANIQYF. CDR3 DNA sequence: TGTGCCACCAGCAGAGAAAGGAGCGAGGCAAACATTCAGTACTTC.

The V call is TRBV12-5, the J call TRBJ2-3; a weak D match, TRBD1 (5 bases). Deletions cut 1 base from V and 4 bases from J, with 12 bases between. The germline CDR1 and CDR2 sequences are LGHNT and FRNRAP. CDR3 length: 15 residues. The CDR3 sequence is CASGLESGLSDTQYF. The DNA for the CDR3 is TGTGCTAGTGGTTTGGAATCAGGGTTGTCAGATACGCAGTATTTT.

This clonotype has ten or more counts. The CDR3 coding sequence is TGTGCCAGCAGTTGGGGACAGTTCAGCTCTGGGGCCAACGTCCTGACTTTC. This encodes CASSWGQFSSGANVLTF. The genes are TRBV6-6 and TRBJ2-6; 7 bases align to TRBD1. Germline V gene lookup returns CDR1 MNHNY and CDR2 SVGAGI (reference sequence). CDR3 length equals 17 residues. Germline trimming cut 4 bases from V and 0 bases from J; bases unmatched to any gene: 6.

The chain recombines TRBV12-3 or TRBV12-4 with TRBJ1-6; TRBD1 matches 10 bases. The J segment lost 10 bases and the V segment lost 3 bases, leaving 3 bases of the junction unmatched. The CDR3 covers 14 residues. The CDR3 bases are TGTGCCAGCAGTTTGGGGACAGGGGTCTCACCCCTCCACTTT. Translated, it gives CASSLGTGVSPLHF.

This clonotype was counted between two and nine times. V gene TRBV10-3 combines with J gene TRBJ2-4; 8 bases line up with TRBD2. Germline CDR1 is ENHRY and CDR2 is SYGVKD. V was clipped by 3 bases and J by 13 bases; unmatched bases: 11. The CDR3 is 14 residues long. In DNA, the CDR3 is TGTGCCATCAGTGACTCGGCGGGGGGCGCAGGGCAGTACTTC. Protein sequence: CAISDSAGGAGQYF.

This clonotype was picked up a small number of times. V gene TRBV7-2 combines with J gene TRBJ2-5; D might be TRBD2 (5 bases). CDR3 size: 14 residues. With 4 bases removed from V and 5 bases from J, the gap between germline ends came to 14 bases. CDR1 is SGHTA and CDR2 is FQGNSA in the germline V gene. CDR3 DNA: TGTGCCAGCAGCTCCGCAGGCTGGAGGGAGACCCAGTACTTC. Translated: CASSSAGWRETQYF.

This clonotype was seen only a few times. The chain combines TRBV12-3 or TRBV12-4 with TRBJ2-3, with a possible D match to TRBD1 (5 bases). Trimming stripped 7 bases from V and 0 bases from J, with 11 bases between. This CDR3 has 14 residues. The CDR3 loop reads CASTWGSSTDTQYF. The CDR3 DNA reads TGTGCCAGCACCTGGGGCTCTAGCACAGATACGCAGTATTTT.

In DNA, the CDR3 is TGTGCCAGCAGCGCGTTGCAGGGGGTAGCTGAAGCTTTCTTT. Protein product: CASSALQGVAEAFF. The rearrangement joins TRBV6-5 to TRBJ1-1; 7 bases are a match to TRBD1. J lost 6 bases, V lost 6 bases, and 10 bases had no gene match. CDR1 is MNHEY and CDR2 is SVGAGI in the germline V gene. The CDR3 sequence is 14 residues long.